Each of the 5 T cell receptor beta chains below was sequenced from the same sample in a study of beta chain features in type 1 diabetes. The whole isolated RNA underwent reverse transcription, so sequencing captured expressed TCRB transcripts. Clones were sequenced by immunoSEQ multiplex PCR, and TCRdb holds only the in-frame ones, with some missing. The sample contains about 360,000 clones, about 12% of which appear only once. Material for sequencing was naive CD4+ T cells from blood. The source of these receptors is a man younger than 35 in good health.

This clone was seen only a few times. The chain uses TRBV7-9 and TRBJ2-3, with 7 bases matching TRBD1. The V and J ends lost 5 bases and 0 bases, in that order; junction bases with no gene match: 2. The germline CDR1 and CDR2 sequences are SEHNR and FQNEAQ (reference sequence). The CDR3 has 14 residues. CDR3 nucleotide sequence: TGTGCCAGCAGCCCGGACAGGAGCACAGATACGCAGTATTTT. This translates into CASSPDRSTDTQYF.

In DNA, the CDR3 is TGTGCCAGCAGCCTTAGCGTTCAAGAGACCCAGTACTTC. It specifies CASSLSVQETQYF. V is TRBV5-4 and J is TRBJ2-5; TRBD2 is a possible D gene (5 bases). The V gene's germline CDR1 is SGHNT and CDR2 YYREEE (reference sequence). This CDR3 contains 13 residues. V was trimmed by 4 bases and J by 2 bases, leaving 9 bases between them.

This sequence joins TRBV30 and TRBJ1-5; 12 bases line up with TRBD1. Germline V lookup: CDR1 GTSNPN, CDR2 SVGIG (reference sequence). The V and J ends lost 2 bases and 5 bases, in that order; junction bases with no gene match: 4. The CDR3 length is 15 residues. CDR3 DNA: TGTGCCTGGAGTTTCCGGGACAGGGGGCATCAGCCCCAGCATTTT. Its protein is CAWSFRDRGHQPQHF.

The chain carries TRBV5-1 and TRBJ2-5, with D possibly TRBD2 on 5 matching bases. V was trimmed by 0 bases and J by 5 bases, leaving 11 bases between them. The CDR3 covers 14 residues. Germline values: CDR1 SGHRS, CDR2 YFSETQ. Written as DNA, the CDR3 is TGCGCCAGCAGCTTGGCCGGGGTCCGGGAGACCCAGTACTTC. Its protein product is CASSLAGVRETQYF.

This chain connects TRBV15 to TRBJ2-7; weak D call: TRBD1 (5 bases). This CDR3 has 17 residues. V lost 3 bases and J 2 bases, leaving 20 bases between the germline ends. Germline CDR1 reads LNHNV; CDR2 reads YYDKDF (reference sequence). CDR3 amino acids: CATSSDTSRQYPYEQYF. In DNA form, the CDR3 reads TGTGCCACCAGCAGCGACACTTCGCGACAGTACCCCTACGAGCAGTACTTC.